The 20 T cell receptor beta chains in this list originate from one sample, sequenced in a study of T cell changes during pregnancy in multiple sclerosis. Assay used: immunoSEQ multiplex PCR; TCRdb lists only in-frame clones, some missing. The data contain approximately 60,000 clones, approximately 92% of them singletons. The sample here was peripheral blood, taken in the first trimester of pregnancy. The receptors here all came from a female donor with multiple sclerosis, enrolled in a pregnancy study.

A few counts support this clone. The chain combines TRBV7-6 with TRBJ2-7; the match to TRBD2 covers 9 bases. With V trimmed by 0 bases and J by 7 bases, 7 bases remained unmatched. Germline V CDR1 and CDR2: SGHVS, FNYEAQ. This CDR3 contains 15 residues. CDR3 bases: TGTGCCAGCAGCTTAGCGGCGGGAGGGCCGTTTGAGCAGTACTTC. Translating it yields CASSLAAGGPFEQYF.

The chain joins TRBV7-2 to TRBJ2-7; 7 bases line up with TRBD2. CDR1 is SGHTA, CDR2 FQGNSA, per germline. The CDR3 runs 16 residues. The V gene end was trimmed by 1 base and the J gene end by 1 base; junction bases not matched to a gene: 7. The CDR3 nucleotides read TGTGCCAGCAGCTTAGACGGGGGAGGGGTTTCCTACGAGCAGTACTTC. Translation: CASSLDGGGVSYEQYF.

V and J are TRBV7-9 and TRBJ2-2; D remains unclear. V was clipped by 1 base and J by 3 bases, with 3 bases between them. This CDR3 spans 13 amino acids. In germline, CDR1 is SEHNR, CDR2 FQNEAQ (reference sequence). In DNA form, the CDR3 reads TGTGCCAGCAGCTTAGTAGACACCGGGGAGCTGTTTTTT. Its protein is CASSLVDTGELFF. Full variable domain (outside the CDR3, taken from reference TRBV7-9 and TRBJ2-2): DTGVSQNPRHKITKRGQNVTFRCDPISEHNRLYWYRQTLGQGPEFLTYFQNEAQLEKSRLLSDRFSAERPKGSFSTLEIQRTEQGDSAMYLCASSLVDTGELFFGEGSRLTVL.

The count of this clone is one. The CDR3 DNA follows: TGTGCCAGCAGTTTCCCGACTAGCGGGGGCACCGGGGAGCTGTTTTTT. Its translation is CASSFPTSGGTGELFF. The genes are TRBV6-6 and TRBJ2-2, with 12 bases that match TRBD2. The CDR3 extends over 16 amino acids. Trimming took 4 bases from V and 4 from J; bases not matched to a gene: 4. Germline V lookup: CDR1 MNHNY, CDR2 SVGAGI (reference sequence).

This clone was observed a single time. The V call is TRBV11-3, the J call TRBJ2-3; 9 bases align to TRBD1. The CDR3 is made up of 15 amino acids. V shed 5 bases and J 2 bases; nucleotides not matched to a gene: 5. CDR1 and CDR2 from the germline V gene are SGHNT and YENEEA. CDR3 DNA sequence: TGTGCCAGCAGCATCCGGGACAGGGTCACAGATACGCAGTATTTT. Its protein product is CASSIRDRVTDTQYF.

J is TRBJ2-2 and V is TRBV6-6, with D uncertain. Germline CDR1 MNHNY, CDR2 SVGAGI (reference sequence). V was cut by 2 bases and J by 3 bases, with 10 bases left in between. The CDR3 loop spans 15 amino acids. CDR3 sequence: CASSYRAPHTGELFF. In DNA, the CDR3 is TGTGCCAGCAGTTACCGAGCGCCCCACACCGGGGAGCTGTTTTTT.

V gene TRBV4-2 combines with J gene TRBJ2-5; perhaps TRBD1 as D (6 bases). This CDR3 is 14 amino acids long. The germline V gene encodes CDR1 LGHNA and CDR2 YNFKEQ. Trimming cost V 4 bases and J 2 bases, with 11 bases left between them. DNA for the CDR3: TGTGCCAGCAGCCCCTCAAGGGGGCAAGAGACCCAGTACTTC. Translation: CASSPSRGQETQYF.

The chain joins TRBV6-1 to TRBJ2-7; 12 bases agree with TRBD1. Germline V CDR1 and CDR2: MNHNS, SASEGT. The CDR3 is made up of 15 amino acids. The V and J ends lost 6 bases and 5 bases, in that order; junction bases with no gene match: 8. In DNA form, the CDR3 reads TGTGCCAGCAGCCCCGGGACAGGGGGCTGGGACGAGCAGTACTTC. Residues: CASSPGTGGWDEQYF.

V is TRBV11-3 and J is TRBJ2-1; the match to TRBD1 covers 9 bases. This CDR3 has 13 amino acids. CDR1 SGHNT and CDR2 YENEEA come from the germline V gene. Trimming removed 11 bases from V and 0 bases from J; junction bases left unmatched: 2. The CDR3 region has the DNA TGTGCCGGGACAGGGAGCTCCTACAATGAGCAGTTCTTC. Translation gives CAGTGSSYNEQFF.

This rearrangement joins TRBV29-1 to TRBJ2-2; 7 bases map to TRBD1. Germline trimming cut 2 bases from V and 0 bases from J; bases unmatched to any gene: 0. The CDR3 extends over 14 amino acids. Germline CDR1 SQVTM, CDR2 ANQGSEA. DNA of the CDR3: TGCAGCGTTGAACAGGGGGCGAACACCGGGGAGCTGTTTTTT. Encoded protein: CSVEQGANTGELFF.

The V gene is TRBV12-5, the J gene TRBJ2-7; 10 bases line up with TRBD2. The CDR3 length is 15 residues. V shed 1 base, J shed 4 bases, and the junction held 4 bases outside the gene matches. Per germline, CDR1 LGHNT and CDR2 FRNRAP. CDR3 nucleotide sequence: TGTGCTAGTGGTTTGGCAAGCGGGAGGGGATACGAGCAGTACTTC. Translating it yields CASGLASGRGYEQYF.

The V call is TRBV4-1, the J call TRBJ2-1; a possible D gene is TRBD2 (6 bases). This CDR3 is 16 amino acids long. Germline V lookup: CDR1 MGHRA, CDR2 YSYEKL. V was shortened by 0 bases and J by 4 bases, with 13 bases between the two germline ends. CDR3 in amino acids: CASSQDPGGVYNEQFF. In DNA, the CDR3 is TGCGCCAGCAGCCAAGATCCTGGCGGGGTTTACAATGAGCAGTTCTTC.

The CDR3 reads CASSQGDRDQETQYF. For the CDR3, the DNA is TGCGCCAGCAGCCAAGGGGACAGGGACCAAGAGACCCAGTACTTC. This chain links TRBV4-1 with TRBJ2-5; 9 nucleotides align to TRBD1. The CDR3 length is 15 residues. Germline CDR1 MGHRA, CDR2 YSYEKL. J gave up 0 bases and V 1 base, and 0 bases lay outside the gene matches.

V gene TRBV21-1 combines with J gene TRBJ2-7; the table calls TRBD2, which could not be checked here. TRBV21-1 is deemed a pseudogene. The CDR3 is 17 residues long. CDR3 bases: TGTGCCAGCAGCAACGAAGGAGTACTGATAAACTCCTACGAGCAGTACTTC. This encodes CASSNEGVLINSYEQYF.

The V call is TRBV27, the J call TRBJ2-3, with 12 bases aligning to TRBD2. Unmatched junction bases numbered 12, after V lost 1 base and J lost 4 bases. The CDR3 runs 19 residues. Germline assignment: CDR1 MNHEY and CDR2 SMNVEV (reference sequence). The CDR3 loop is CASSLYASGRATVPDTQYF. CDR3 bases: TGTGCCAGCAGTTTATATGCTAGCGGGAGGGCTACCGTGCCAGATACGCAGTATTTT.

V gene TRBV19 combines with J gene TRBJ1-3; D gene ambiguous. The CDR3 has 13 amino acids. The V end lost 5 bases, the J end lost 1 base, and 6 bases lay between the germline ends. Germline CDR1 LNHDA, CDR2 SQIVND (reference sequence). The CDR3 here is CASSRGSGNTIYF. CDR3 DNA: TGTGCCAGTAGTCGGGGATCTGGAAACACCATATATTTT.

The V and J genes are TRBV27 and TRBJ2-7, with D possibly TRBD2 on 5 matching bases. The length of the CDR3 is 14 residues. In germline, CDR1 is MNHEY, CDR2 SMNVEV (reference sequence). The ends were cut back, 6 bases at V and 6 bases at J, with 18 bases in the middle. This chain's CDR3 is CASRTRPSGGEQYF. For the CDR3, the DNA is TGTGCCAGCAGAACGCGTCCTTCAGGAGGCGAGCAGTACTTC.

This chain connects TRBV10-3 to TRBJ2-3; D ambiguous. The germline V and J ends were trimmed by 0 bases and 0 bases, with 4 bases remaining between them. This CDR3 is built from 14 residues. Germline-derived CDR1 and CDR2 are ENHRY and SYGVKD. CDR3 nucleotide sequence: TGTGCCATCAGTGAGTCCCAAAGCACAGATACGCAGTATTTT. Translation: CAISESQSTDTQYF.

This clone was recorded only once. V usage is TRBV14 and J usage is TRBJ2-3; TRBD2 matches 11 bases. Trimming at V came to 4 bases and at J to 6 bases, leaving 12 bases not matched to a gene. This CDR3 is 17 amino acids long. Per germline, CDR1 SGHDN and CDR2 FVKESK. This CDR3 reads CASSPWSSGRASDTQYF. CDR3 DNA sequence: TGTGCCAGCAGCCCTTGGAGTAGCGGGAGGGCCTCTGATACGCAGTATTTT. The full variable domain, its missing parts supplied by reference TRBV14 and TRBJ2-3, is EAGVTQFPSHSVIEKGQTVTLRCDPISGHDNLYWYRRVMGKEIKFLLHFVKESKQDESGMPNNRFLAERTGGTYSTLKVQPAELEDSGVYFCASSPWSSGRASDTQYFGPGTRLTVL.

This chain uses TRBV11-3 with TRBJ2-5; D call uncertain. The CDR3 extends over 11 amino acids. Germline CDR1 SGHNT, CDR2 YENEEA. Trimming cost V 4 bases and J 2 bases, with 2 bases left between them. CDR3 nucleotide sequence: TGTGCCAGCAGCTCACAAGAGACCCAGTACTTC. It is translated as CASSSQETQYF.